This T cell receptor beta chain was sequenced in a study of CD8+CD57+ T cells in acquired aplastic anemia. Study at large: The study obtained an average of around 2.9 ug of DNA from sorted CD4+ and CD8+ cells.

Germline V gene data show CDR1 as WNHNN and CDR2 as SYGVQD (reference sequence). J gave up 6 bases and V 4 bases, and 13 bases lay outside the gene matches. This CDR3 contains 19 residues. Patients sequenced had flow cytometry evidence of CD8+CD57+ cell expansion. Diagnosis of severe acquired aplastic anemia applied to all patients. No therapy was given to patients before blood sampling. The template used for profiling TCR beta VDJ and CDR3 was genomic DNA. TCRdb re-called the reads with MiXCR, one entry per CDR3 protein. The table records around 200,000 distinct CDR3 sequences, roughly 65% of them present only once.

This chain connects TRBV10-1 to TRBJ1-6, with 12 bases that match TRBD1. Sequenced material: sorted CD4+, CD8+, or CD8+CD57+ T cells (not recorded which) from PBMCs. The receptor was derived from a human donor with aplastic anemia. CDR3 sequence (DNA): TGCGCCAGCAGTGCCGGAGGGACAGGGGGCGCGAGAGCTAATTCACCCCTCCACTTT. As protein: CASSAGGTGGARANSPLHF.